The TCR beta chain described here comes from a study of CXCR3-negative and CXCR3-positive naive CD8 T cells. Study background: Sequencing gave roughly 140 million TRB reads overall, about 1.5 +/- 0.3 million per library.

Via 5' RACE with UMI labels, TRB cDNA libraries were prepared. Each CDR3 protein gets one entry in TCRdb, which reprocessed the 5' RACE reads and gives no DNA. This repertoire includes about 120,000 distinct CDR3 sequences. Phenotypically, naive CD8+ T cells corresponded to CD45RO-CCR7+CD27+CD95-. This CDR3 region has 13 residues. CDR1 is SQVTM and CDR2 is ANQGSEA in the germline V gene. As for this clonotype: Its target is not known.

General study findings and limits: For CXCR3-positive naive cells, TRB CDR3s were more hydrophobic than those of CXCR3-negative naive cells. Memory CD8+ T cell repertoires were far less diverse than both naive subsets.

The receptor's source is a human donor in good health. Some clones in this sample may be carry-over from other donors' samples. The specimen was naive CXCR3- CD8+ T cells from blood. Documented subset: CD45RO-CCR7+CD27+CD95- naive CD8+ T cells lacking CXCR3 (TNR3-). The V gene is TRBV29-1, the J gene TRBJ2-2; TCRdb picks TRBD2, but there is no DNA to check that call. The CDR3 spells CSVLSGVAGELFF.